These 28 T cell receptor beta chains originate from one sample sequenced in a study of cytomegalovirus exposure and HLA in healthy donors. The PCR used 60 Vbeta and 13 Jbeta primers. Only in-frame clones appear in the TCRdb table, and some are missing; sequencing was by immunoSEQ multiplex PCR. Among about 76,000 clones listed, nearly 80% were seen once. The material sequenced was PBMCs. The receptors stem from a middle-aged woman in good health and CMV-seropositive.

V usage is TRBV7-6 and J usage is TRBJ2-3, with a tentative D call TRBD2 (5 bases). V lost 2 bases and J 0 bases, leaving 15 bases between the germline ends. Germline CDR1 reads SGHVS; CDR2 reads FNYEAQ. The CDR3 has 17 amino acids. CDR3 sequence (DNA): TGTGCCAGCAGCTTAAGCGGTGGGTCCCCTAGCACAGATACGCAGTATTTT. This codes for CASSLSGGSPSTDTQYF.

The chain links TRBV5-1 to TRBJ2-6; a weak D match, TRBD1 (5 bases). The CDR3 sequence is 20 residues long. The germline V and J ends were trimmed by 0 bases and 1 base, with 20 bases remaining between them. Looked up from germline, CDR1 is SGHRS and CDR2 is YFSETQ. CDR3 bases: TGCGCCAGCAGCTTGGGGGGCGGACCCATGATAAGTTCTGGGGCCAACGTCCTGACTTTC. Protein product: CASSLGGGPMISSGANVLTF.

This chain links TRBV10-1 with TRBJ1-1; D remains ambiguous. The CDR3 is made up of 15 amino acids. Germline V gives CDR1 WNHNN, CDR2 SYGVQD (reference sequence). Trimming stripped 4 bases from V and 0 bases from J, with 12 bases between. The CDR3 DNA sequence: TGCGCCAGCAGTGTATTTAGTAATTTGAACACTGAAGCTTTCTTT. It specifies CASSVFSNLNTEAFF.

The chain carries TRBV5-5 and TRBJ2-7, with TRBD1 matching over 7 bases. This CDR3 has 14 amino acids. V was clipped by 2 bases and J by 3 bases; unmatched bases: 5. Germline CDR1 is SGHKS and CDR2 is YYEKEE (reference sequence). CDR3 residues: CASSFGDRVYEQYF. The CDR3 DNA reads TGTGCCAGCAGCTTCGGGGACAGAGTCTACGAGCAGTACTTC.

The chain combines TRBV2 with TRBJ1-1; 8 bases line up with TRBD1. The V segment lost 5 bases and the J segment 4 bases; nucleotides outside the gene matches: 6. Germline V gives CDR1 SNHLY, CDR2 FYNNEI. The CDR3 has 14 residues. CDR3 residues: CASSLAQGGTEAFF. Written as DNA, the CDR3 is TGTGCCAGCAGTCTCGCACAGGGGGGCACTGAAGCTTTCTTT.

This rearrangement joins TRBV19 to TRBJ1-5, with 7 nucleotides matching TRBD1. V lost 2 bases, J lost 7 bases, and 5 bases stayed unmatched. Germline-derived CDR1 and CDR2 are LNHDA and SQIVND (reference sequence). CDR3 length: 14 residues. The CDR3: CASSIRDRGQPQHF. The CDR3 coding sequence is TGTGCCAGTAGTATAAGGGACAGAGGCCAGCCCCAGCATTTT. The whole variable domain, remainder taken from reference TRBV19 and TRBJ1-5, is DGGITQSPKYLFRKEGQNVTLSCEQNLNHDAMYWYRQDPGQGLRLIYYSQIVNDFQKGDIAEGYSVSREKKESFPLTVTSAQKNPTAFYLCASSIRDRGQPQHFGDGTRLSIL.

The V and J genes are TRBV7-3 and TRBJ1-6; a possible D gene is TRBD1 (6 bases). Germline V gives CDR1 SGHTA, CDR2 FQGTGA. Deletions cut 2 bases from V and 9 bases from J, with 11 bases between. The CDR3 has 14 amino acids. The DNA of the CDR3 is TGTGCCAGCAGCTTACAGGGGAGCAGTTCACCCCTCCACTTT. It codes for CASSLQGSSSPLHF. The complete variable domain, with remaining parts taken from reference TRBV7-3 and TRBJ1-6, reads GAGVSQTPSNKVTEKGKYVELRCDPISGHTALYWYRQSLGQGPEFLIYFQGTGAADDSGLPNDRFFAVRPEGSVSTLKIQRTERGDSAVYLCASSLQGSSSPLHFGNGTRLTVT.

In DNA form, the CDR3 reads TGTGCCAGCAGCTTAGTGGCTAGCGGGGGGGAAGAGACCCAGTACTTC. Its translation: CASSLVASGGEETQYF. The chain recombines TRBV7-2 with TRBJ2-5; 12 bases map to TRBD2. Unmatched junction bases numbered 3, after V lost 1 base and J lost 3 bases. The CDR3 loop spans 16 amino acids. The germline gives CDR1 SGHTA, CDR2 FQGNSA.

The sample holds a few counts of this clone. This rearrangement joins TRBV2 to TRBJ2-1, with no clear D. V was trimmed by 5 bases and J by 8 bases, leaving 16 bases between them. The CDR3 sequence is 14 residues long. CDR1 is SNHLY, CDR2 FYNNEI, per germline. The CDR3 DNA reads as TGTGCCAGCAGTTTGCGTCCCGGTCGGGATGAGCAGTTCTTC. Its translation: CASSLRPGRDEQFF.

The chain uses TRBV5-1 and TRBJ1-5; 7 bases are a match to TRBD1. CDR3 length: 15 residues. Germline-derived CDR1 and CDR2 are SGHRS and YFSETQ. The J segment lost 4 bases and the V segment lost 5 bases, leaving 9 bases of the junction unmatched. CDR3 coding DNA: TGCGCCAGCAGAGCCGGGACAGACCTGAATCAGCCCCAGCATTTT. Residues: CASRAGTDLNQPQHF.

This chain uses TRBV7-6 with TRBJ1-5; D perhaps matches TRBD1 (5 bases). Germline V gene sequence: CDR1 SGHVS, CDR2 FNYEAQ. This CDR3 has 15 residues. V dropped 1 base and J dropped 3 bases, with 10 bases sitting between them. CDR3 loop: CASSLVGGNNQPQHF. Written as DNA, the CDR3 is TGTGCCAGCAGCTTAGTCGGGGGTAACAATCAGCCCCAGCATTTT. The full variable domain, its missing parts supplied by reference TRBV7-6 and TRBJ1-5, is GAGVSQSPRYKVTKRGQDVALRCDPISGHVSLYWYRQALGQGPEFLTYFNYEAQQDKSGLPNDRFSAERPEGSISTLTIQRTEQRDSAMYRCASSLVGGNNQPQHFGDGTRLSIL.

The V and J genes are TRBV7-3 and TRBJ2-6, with a tentative D call TRBD1 (6 bases). CDR3 length equals 16 residues. The V gene lost 3 bases and the J gene lost 0 bases, with 9 bases spanning the gap. CDR1 and CDR2 from the germline V gene are SGHTA and FQGTGA. DNA of the CDR3: TGTGCCAGCAGCTTCCCGACAGGCTCTGGGGCCAACGTCCTGACTTTC. It encodes CASSFPTGSGANVLTF.

Concerning this clone: Sequence at one end of the junction differs from germline and may be a read error. V usage is TRBV7-9 and J usage is TRBJ1-4; 7 bases are a match to TRBD1. From germline, CDR1 is SEHNR and CDR2 FQNEAQ (reference sequence). The CDR3 has 14 amino acids. CDR3 nucleotides: TGTTCCAGCGGAACCACAGGGGATCGCGAAAAACTGTTTTTT. Amino acid sequence: CSSGTTGDREKLFF.

DNA for the CDR3: TGTGCCAGCAGCCAATATGGTAGCTATGAGCAGTTCTTC. It encodes CASSQYGSYEQFF. The chain carries TRBV7-9 and TRBJ2-1, with D unresolved. V lost 5 bases and J lost 8, with 13 bases in between. The CDR3 covers 13 residues. Germline CDR1 reads SEHNR; CDR2 reads FQNEAQ (reference sequence).

The V and J genes are TRBV21-1 and TRBJ1-2. TRBV21-1 is given as a pseudogene. CDR3 length: 16 amino acids. The chain's CDR3 is CASSKNYGEGNYGYTF. The CDR3, as DNA: TGTGCCAGCAGCAAAAATTACGGGGAGGGGAACTATGGCTACACCTTC.

The CDR3 spells CASRTADRVYSPLHF. The CDR3 nucleotides read TGTGCCAGCAGGACCGCCGACAGGGTTTATTCACCCCTCCACTTT. The chain links TRBV6-5 to TRBJ1-6, with TRBD1 matching over 7 bases. J gave up 8 bases and V 6 bases, and 10 bases lay outside the gene matches. The CDR3 is 15 amino acids. Germline V gives CDR1 MNHEY, CDR2 SVGAGI.

The chain joins TRBV18 to TRBJ1-6; 12 bases align to TRBD1. The CDR3 consists of 19 residues. Germline CDR1 and CDR2: KGHSH and LQKENI. V was pared by 3 bases and J by 0 bases, with 6 bases of the junction left unmatched. The CDR3 nucleotides are TGTGCCAGCTCACCCCGGGACAGGGGGCCGGGCTCCTATAATTCACCCCTCCACTTT. This encodes CASSPRDRGPGSYNSPLHF.

The gene calls are TRBV29-1 and TRBJ2-2, with no clear D. CDR1 and CDR2 (germline): SQVTM, ANQGSEA. The CDR3 runs to 14 residues. V lost 2 bases, J lost 2 bases, and 9 bases lay in between. Here the CDR3 reads CSVEQQINTGELFF. Written as DNA, the CDR3 is TGCAGCGTTGAACAACAGATTAACACCGGGGAGCTGTTTTTT.

The table lists this clone with a count of one. The chain recombines TRBV27 with TRBJ2-1, with 7 bases lining up with TRBD1. The CDR3 runs 16 residues. Unmatched junction bases numbered 15, after V lost 5 bases and J lost 8 bases. Per germline, CDR1 MNHEY and CDR2 SMNVEV (reference sequence). CDR3 bases: TGTGCCAGCAGTCCCCGACAGGGTCCGTACATCGATGAGCAGTTCTTC. Protein sequence: CASSPRQGPYIDEQFF.

There are a few counts of this clone. This sequence joins TRBV19 and TRBJ2-5; 9 nucleotides agree with TRBD2. The germline gives CDR1 LNHDA, CDR2 SQIVND (reference sequence). The CDR3 has 16 residues. The V segment lost 3 bases and the J segment 4 bases; nucleotides outside the gene matches: 9. For the CDR3, the DNA is TGTGCCAGTAGTATTTTGGTAGCGGGGGATGGAGAGACCCAGTACTTC. This translates into CASSILVAGDGETQYF.

This chain connects TRBV7-8 to TRBJ2-1; 11 bases line up with TRBD2. After removal of 5 bases from V and 5 bases from J, the junction contained 8 bases not matched to a gene. The germline CDR1 and CDR2 sequences are SGHVS and FQNEAQ. There are 16 residues in the CDR3. In DNA form, the CDR3 reads TGTGCCAGCAGCCCGTTTACTAGCGGGGGACACAATGAGCAGTTCTTC. Protein: CASSPFTSGGHNEQFF.

The rearrangement uses TRBV6-1 and TRBJ2-3; 7 positions match TRBD2. The CDR3 is 13 residues long. Germline CDR1 MNHNS, CDR2 SASEGT. Trimming removed 5 bases from V and 1 base from J; junction bases left unmatched: 0. Here the CDR3 reads CASSSGGTDTQYF. In DNA form, the CDR3 reads TGTGCCAGCAGTAGCGGGGGCACAGATACGCAGTATTTT.

This clone was counted once. The rearrangement uses TRBV9 and TRBJ2-3; 11 nucleotides line up with TRBD2. Germline CDR1 SGDLS, CDR2 YYNGEE. V lost 0 bases, J lost 2 bases, and 5 bases stayed unmatched. The CDR3 consists of 17 residues. The CDR3 coding sequence is TGTGCCAGCAGCGTAGGACTAGCGGGGTCCTCCACAGATACGCAGTATTTT. It codes for CASSVGLAGSSTDTQYF.

The V gene is TRBV10-2, the J gene TRBJ2-7, with TRBD2 identical over 13 bases. The germline CDR1 and CDR2 sequences are WSHSY and SAAADI. This CDR3 has 14 residues. The junction had 6 bases not matched to a gene; V was cut back by 7 bases and J by 6 bases. This CDR3 is CASIGLAGDFEQYF. The CDR3 coding sequence is TGCGCCAGCATTGGACTAGCGGGGGACTTCGAGCAGTACTTC.

The chain couples TRBV27 to TRBJ2-7; tentatively, D is TRBD1 (5 bases). This CDR3 spans 14 amino acids. V was cut by 8 bases and J by 2 bases, with 16 bases left in between. Germline CDR1 and CDR2: MNHEY and SMNVEV (reference sequence). The CDR3 DNA sequence: TGTGCCAGCCGAACCGACAGTGCCACCTACGAGCAGTACTTC. This encodes CASRTDSATYEQYF.

The chain is built from TRBV4-3 and TRBJ2-1, with 11 bases identical to TRBD2. The CDR3 consists of 20 residues. The junction had 10 bases not matched to a gene; V was cut back by 0 bases and J by 0 bases. Germline CDR1 reads LGHNA; CDR2 reads YSLEER. The CDR3 coding sequence is TGCGCCAGCAGCCAAGATCCACTAGCGGGGGCCGCAGACTCCTACAATGAGCAGTTCTTC. The encoded protein is CASSQDPLAGAADSYNEQFF.

This chain links TRBV18 with TRBJ1-1, with 8 bases lining up with TRBD1. J lost 4 bases, V lost 5 bases, and 9 bases had no gene match. From germline, CDR1 is KGHSH and CDR2 LQKENI. There are 15 residues in the CDR3. The CDR3 region is CASSIKTGEVTEAFF. The CDR3 DNA is TGTGCCAGCTCAATCAAGACAGGGGAAGTCACTGAAGCTTTCTTT. Based on the CDR3 plus reference TRBV18 and TRBJ1-1, the full variable domain is NAGVMQNPRHLVRRRGQEARLRCSPMKGHSHVYWYRQLPEEGLKFMVYLQKENIIDESGMPKERFSAEFPKEGPSILRIQQVVRGDSAAYFCASSIKTGEVTEAFFGQGTRLTVV.

This CDR3 is CASNRQGLDEQYF. As DNA, the CDR3 is TGTGCCAGTAACCGACAGGGGCTGGACGAGCAGTACTTC. This chain links TRBV19 with TRBJ2-7; 8 positions match TRBD1. Per the germline V gene, CDR1 is LNHDA and CDR2 is SQIVND (reference sequence). V trimming: 7 bases; J trimming: 5 bases; junction bases outside the gene matches: 7. This CDR3 has 13 residues.